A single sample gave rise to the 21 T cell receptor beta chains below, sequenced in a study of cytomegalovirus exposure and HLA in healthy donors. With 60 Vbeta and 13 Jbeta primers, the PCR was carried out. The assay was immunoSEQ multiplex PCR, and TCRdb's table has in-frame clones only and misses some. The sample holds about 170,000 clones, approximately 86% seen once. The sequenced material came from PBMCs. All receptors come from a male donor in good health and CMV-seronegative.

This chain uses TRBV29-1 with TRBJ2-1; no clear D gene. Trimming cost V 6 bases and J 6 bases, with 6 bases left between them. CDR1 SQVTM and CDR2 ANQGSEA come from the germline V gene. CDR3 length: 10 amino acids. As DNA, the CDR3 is TGCAGCGTGAGAAGCAATGAGCAGTTCTTC. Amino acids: CSVRSNEQFF.

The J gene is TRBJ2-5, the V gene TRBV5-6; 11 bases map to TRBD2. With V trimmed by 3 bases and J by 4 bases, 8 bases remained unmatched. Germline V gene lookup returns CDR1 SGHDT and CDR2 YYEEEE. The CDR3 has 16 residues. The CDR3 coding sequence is TGTGCCAGCAGCTCCGTAGCGGGAGGGCCAGTAGAGACCCAGTACTTC. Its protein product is CASSSVAGGPVETQYF.

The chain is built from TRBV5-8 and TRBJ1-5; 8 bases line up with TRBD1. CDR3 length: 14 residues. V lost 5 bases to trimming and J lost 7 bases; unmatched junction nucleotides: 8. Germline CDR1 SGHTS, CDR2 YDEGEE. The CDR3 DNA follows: TGTGCCAGCAGACCCAGACAGGGGAAACAGCCCCAGCATTTT. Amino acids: CASRPRQGKQPQHF. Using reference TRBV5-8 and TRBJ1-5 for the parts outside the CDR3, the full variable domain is EAGVTQSPTHLIKTRGQQATLRCSPISGHTSVYWYQQALGLGLQFLLWYDEGEERNRGNFPPRFSGRQFPNYSSELNVNALELEDSALYLCASRPRQGKQPQHFGDGTRLSIL.

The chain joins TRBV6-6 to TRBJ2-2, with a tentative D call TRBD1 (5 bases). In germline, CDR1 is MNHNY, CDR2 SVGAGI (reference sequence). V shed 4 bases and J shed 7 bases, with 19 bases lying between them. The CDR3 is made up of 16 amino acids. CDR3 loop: CASSSVKGLNHGELFF. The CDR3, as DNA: TGTGCCAGCAGTTCCGTAAAGGGGTTGAATCACGGGGAGCTGTTTTTT.

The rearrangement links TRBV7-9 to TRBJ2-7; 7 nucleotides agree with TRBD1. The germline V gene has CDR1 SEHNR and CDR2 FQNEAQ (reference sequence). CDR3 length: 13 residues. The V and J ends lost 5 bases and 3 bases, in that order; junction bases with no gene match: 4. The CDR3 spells CASSPGTVYEQYF. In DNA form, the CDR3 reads TGTGCCAGCAGCCCCGGGACAGTCTACGAGCAGTACTTC.

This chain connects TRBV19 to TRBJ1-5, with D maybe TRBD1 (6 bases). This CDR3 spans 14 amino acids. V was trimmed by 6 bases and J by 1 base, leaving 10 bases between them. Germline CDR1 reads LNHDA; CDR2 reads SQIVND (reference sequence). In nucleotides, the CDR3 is TGTGCCAGTAGACAGGGTAGGAGCAATCAGCCCCAGCATTTT. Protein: CASRQGRSNQPQHF.

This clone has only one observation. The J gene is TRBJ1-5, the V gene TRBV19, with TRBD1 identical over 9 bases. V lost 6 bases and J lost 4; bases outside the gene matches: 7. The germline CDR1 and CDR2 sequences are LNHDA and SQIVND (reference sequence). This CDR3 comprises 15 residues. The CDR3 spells CASSPTGGGNQPQHF. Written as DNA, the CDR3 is TGTGCCAGTAGCCCTACAGGGGGCGGAAATCAGCCCCAGCATTTT.

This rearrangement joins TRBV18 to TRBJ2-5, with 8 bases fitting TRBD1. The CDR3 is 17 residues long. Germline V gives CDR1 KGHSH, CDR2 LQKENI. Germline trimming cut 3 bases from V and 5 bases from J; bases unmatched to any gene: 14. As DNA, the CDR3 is TGTGCCAGCTCACCCTTACTAGCACAGGGGGGCAAGGAGACCCAGTACTTC. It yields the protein CASSPLLAQGGKETQYF.

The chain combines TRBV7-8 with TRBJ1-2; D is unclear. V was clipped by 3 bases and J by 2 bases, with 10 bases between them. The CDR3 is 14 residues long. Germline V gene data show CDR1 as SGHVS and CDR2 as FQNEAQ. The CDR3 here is CASSFADRNYGYTF. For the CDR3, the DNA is TGTGCCAGCAGCTTTGCGGATAGAAACTATGGCTACACCTTC.

The CDR3, as DNA: TGTGCCTGGAGTGTACTTAGCAGCAATCAGCCCCAGCATTTT. This encodes CAWSVLSSNQPQHF. The V and J genes are TRBV30 and TRBJ1-5; D not certain. V gave up 0 bases and J gave up 1 base, with 7 bases separating them. CDR1 is GTSNPN and CDR2 is SVGIG in the germline V gene (reference sequence). There are 14 residues in the CDR3.

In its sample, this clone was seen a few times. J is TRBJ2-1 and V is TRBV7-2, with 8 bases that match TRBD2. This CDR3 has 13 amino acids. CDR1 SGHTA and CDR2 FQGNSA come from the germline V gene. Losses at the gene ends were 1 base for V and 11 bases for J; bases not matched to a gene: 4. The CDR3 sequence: CASSLGIAGKQFF. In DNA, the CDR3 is TGTGCCAGCAGCTTAGGTATAGCGGGGAAGCAGTTCTTC. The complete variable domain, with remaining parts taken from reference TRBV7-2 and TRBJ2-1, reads GAGVSQSPSNKVTEKGKDVELRCDPISGHTALYWYRQSLGQGLEFLIYFQGNSAPDKSGLPSDRFSAERTGGSVSTLTIQRTQQEDSAVYLCASSLGIAGKQFFGPGTRLTVL.

CDR3 nucleotide sequence: TGTGCCAGCAGCGTCAGGACAGCTGGGGCCAACGTCCTGACTTTC. Amino acids: CASSVRTAGANVLTF. This rearrangement joins TRBV9 to TRBJ2-6, with TRBD1 as a possible D gene (6 bases). Germline-derived CDR1 and CDR2 are SGDLS and YYNGEE. Between the trimmed V and J ends, which lost 2 bases and 2 bases, there was a span of 8 bases. This CDR3 has 15 residues.

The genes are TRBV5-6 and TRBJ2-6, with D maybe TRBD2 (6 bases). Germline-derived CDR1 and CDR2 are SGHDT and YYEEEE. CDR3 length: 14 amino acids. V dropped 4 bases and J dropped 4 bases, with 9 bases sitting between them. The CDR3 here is CASSVAGGANVLTF. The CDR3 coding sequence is TGTGCCAGCAGCGTCGCGGGGGGGGCCAACGTCCTGACTTTC.

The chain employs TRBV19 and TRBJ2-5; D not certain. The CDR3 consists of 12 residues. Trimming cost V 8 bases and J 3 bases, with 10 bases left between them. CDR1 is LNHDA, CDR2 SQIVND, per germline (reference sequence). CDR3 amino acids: CASGDREETQYF. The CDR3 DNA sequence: TGTGCCAGTGGTGACCGGGAAGAGACCCAGTACTTC.

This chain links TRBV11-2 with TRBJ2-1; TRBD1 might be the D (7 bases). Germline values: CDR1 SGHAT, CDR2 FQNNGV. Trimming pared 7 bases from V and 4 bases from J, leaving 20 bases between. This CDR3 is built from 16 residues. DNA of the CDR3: TGTGCCAGCATCCGTGACCAGGGGGGAGAATACAATGAGCAGTTCTTC. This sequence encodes CASIRDQGGEYNEQFF.

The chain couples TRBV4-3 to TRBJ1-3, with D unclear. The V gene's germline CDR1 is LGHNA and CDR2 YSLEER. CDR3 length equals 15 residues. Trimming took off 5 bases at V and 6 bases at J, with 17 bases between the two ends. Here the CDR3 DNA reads TGCGCCAGCAGCGAAACCCCGGACTCCTCAAACACCATATATTTT. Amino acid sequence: CASSETPDSSNTIYF.

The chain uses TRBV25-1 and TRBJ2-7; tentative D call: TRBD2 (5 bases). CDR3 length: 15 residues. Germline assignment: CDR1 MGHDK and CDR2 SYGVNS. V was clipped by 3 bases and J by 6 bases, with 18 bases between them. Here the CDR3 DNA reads TGTGCCAGCAGTGATTACCGGACGGGGTTCGGCGAGCAGTACTTC. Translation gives CASSDYRTGFGEQYF.

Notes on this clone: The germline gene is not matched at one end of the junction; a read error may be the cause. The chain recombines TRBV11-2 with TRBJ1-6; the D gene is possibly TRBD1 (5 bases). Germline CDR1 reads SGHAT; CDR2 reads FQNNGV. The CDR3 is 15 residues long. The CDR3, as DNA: TGTGCCAGCAGCTTAAGGGGCCAGAAGGTTTCACCCCCCCACTTT. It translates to CASSLRGQKVSPPHF.

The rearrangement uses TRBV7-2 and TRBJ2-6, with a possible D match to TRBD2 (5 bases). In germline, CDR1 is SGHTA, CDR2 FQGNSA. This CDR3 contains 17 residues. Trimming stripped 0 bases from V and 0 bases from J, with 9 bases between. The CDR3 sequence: CASSLAWELSGANVLTF. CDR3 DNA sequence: TGTGCCAGCAGCTTAGCGTGGGAGCTCTCTGGGGCCAACGTCCTGACTTTC.

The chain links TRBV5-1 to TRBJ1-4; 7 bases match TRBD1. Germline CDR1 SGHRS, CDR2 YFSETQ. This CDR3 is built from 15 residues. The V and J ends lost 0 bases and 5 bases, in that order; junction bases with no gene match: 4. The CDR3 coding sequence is TGCGCCAGCAGCTTGGATAGAGGGGGCAATGAAAAACTGTTTTTT. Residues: CASSLDRGGNEKLFF. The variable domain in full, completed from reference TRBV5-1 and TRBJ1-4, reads KAGVTQTPRYLIKTRGQQVTLSCSPISGHRSVSWYQQTPGQGLQFLFEYFSETQRNKGNFPGRFSGRQFSNSRSEMNVSTLELGDSALYLCASSLDRGGNEKLFFGSGTQLSVL.

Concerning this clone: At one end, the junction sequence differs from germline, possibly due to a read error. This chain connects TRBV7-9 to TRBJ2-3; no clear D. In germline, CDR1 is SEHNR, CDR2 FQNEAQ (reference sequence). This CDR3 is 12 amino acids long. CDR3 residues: CSSSVYPDTQYF. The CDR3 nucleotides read TGTTCCAGCAGCGTATATCCAGATACGCAGTATTTT.